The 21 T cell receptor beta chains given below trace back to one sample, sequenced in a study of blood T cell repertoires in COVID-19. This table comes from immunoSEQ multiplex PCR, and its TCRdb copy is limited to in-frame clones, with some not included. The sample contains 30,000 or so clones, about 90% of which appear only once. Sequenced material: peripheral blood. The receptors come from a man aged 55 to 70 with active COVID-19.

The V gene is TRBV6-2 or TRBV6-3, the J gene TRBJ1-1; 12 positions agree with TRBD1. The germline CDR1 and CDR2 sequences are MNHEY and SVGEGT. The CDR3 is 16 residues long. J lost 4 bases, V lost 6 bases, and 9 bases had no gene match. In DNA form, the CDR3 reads TGTGCCAGCAGCCGGGACAGGGGGCATCTGGGCACTGAAGCTTTCTTT. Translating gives CASSRDRGHLGTEAFF.

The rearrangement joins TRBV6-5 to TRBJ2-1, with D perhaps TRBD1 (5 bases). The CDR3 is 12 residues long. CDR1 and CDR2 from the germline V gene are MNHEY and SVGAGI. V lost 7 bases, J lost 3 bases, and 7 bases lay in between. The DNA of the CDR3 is TGTGCCAGCACCGACAGCTACAATGAGCAGTTCTTC. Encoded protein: CASTDSYNEQFF.

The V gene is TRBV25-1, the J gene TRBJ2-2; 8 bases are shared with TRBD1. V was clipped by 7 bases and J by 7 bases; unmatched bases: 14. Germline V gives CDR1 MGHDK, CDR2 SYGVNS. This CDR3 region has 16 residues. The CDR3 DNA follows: TGTGCCAGCATGCGGTTGACAGGGGCGTCTGTCGGGGAGCTGTTTTTT. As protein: CASMRLTGASVGELFF.

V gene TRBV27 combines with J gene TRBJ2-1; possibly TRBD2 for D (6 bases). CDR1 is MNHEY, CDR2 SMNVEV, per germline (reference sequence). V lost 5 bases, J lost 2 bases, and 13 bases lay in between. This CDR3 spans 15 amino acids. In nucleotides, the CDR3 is TGTGCCAGCAGTCTCCGGGACTTTGCCTACAATGAGCAGTTCTTC. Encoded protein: CASSLRDFAYNEQFF.

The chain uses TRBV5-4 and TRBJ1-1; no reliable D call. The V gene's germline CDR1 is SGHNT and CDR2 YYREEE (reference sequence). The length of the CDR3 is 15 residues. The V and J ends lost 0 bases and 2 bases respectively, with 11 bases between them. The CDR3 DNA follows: TGTGCCAGCAGCTTGGCGAGGGCAGGTAACACTGAAGCTTTCTTT. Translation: CASSLARAGNTEAFF. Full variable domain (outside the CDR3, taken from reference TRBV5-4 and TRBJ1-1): ETGVTQSPTHLIKTRGQQVTLRCSSQSGHNTVSWYQQALGQGPQFIFQYYREEENGRGNFPPRFSGLQFPNYSSELNVNALELDDSALYLCASSLARAGNTEAFFGQGTRLTVV.

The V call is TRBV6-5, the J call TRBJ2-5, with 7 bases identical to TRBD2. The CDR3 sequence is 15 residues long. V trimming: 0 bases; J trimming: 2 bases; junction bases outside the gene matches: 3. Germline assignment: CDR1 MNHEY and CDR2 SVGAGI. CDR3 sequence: CASSYSWGGQETQYF. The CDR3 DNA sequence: TGTGCCAGCAGTTACTCTTGGGGAGGGCAAGAGACCCAGTACTTC.

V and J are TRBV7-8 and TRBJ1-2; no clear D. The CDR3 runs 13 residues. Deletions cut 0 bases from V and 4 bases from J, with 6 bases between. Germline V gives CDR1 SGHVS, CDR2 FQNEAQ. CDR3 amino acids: CASSLAAVYGYTF. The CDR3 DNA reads TGTGCCAGCAGCTTAGCCGCGGTCTATGGCTACACCTTC.

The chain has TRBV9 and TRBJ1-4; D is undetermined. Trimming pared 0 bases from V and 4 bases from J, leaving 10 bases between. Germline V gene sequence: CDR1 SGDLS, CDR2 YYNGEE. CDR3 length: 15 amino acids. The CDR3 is CASSVGRGFNEKLFF. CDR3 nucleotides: TGTGCCAGCAGCGTAGGTCGGGGTTTTAATGAAAAACTGTTTTTT.

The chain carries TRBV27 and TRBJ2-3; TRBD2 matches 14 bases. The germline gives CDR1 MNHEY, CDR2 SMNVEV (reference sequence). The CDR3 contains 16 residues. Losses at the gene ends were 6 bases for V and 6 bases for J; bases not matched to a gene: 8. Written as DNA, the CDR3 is TGTGCCAGCAGCCAGACTAGCGGGGGGGTCCGGGATACGCAGTATTTT. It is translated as CASSQTSGGVRDTQYF.

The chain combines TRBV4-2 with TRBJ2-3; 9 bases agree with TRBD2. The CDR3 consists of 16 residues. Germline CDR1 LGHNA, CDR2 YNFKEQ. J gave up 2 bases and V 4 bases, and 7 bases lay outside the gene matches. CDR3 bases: TGTGCCAGCAGCCCGGCGGGGGGGACGCACACAGATACGCAGTATTTT. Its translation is CASSPAGGTHTDTQYF.

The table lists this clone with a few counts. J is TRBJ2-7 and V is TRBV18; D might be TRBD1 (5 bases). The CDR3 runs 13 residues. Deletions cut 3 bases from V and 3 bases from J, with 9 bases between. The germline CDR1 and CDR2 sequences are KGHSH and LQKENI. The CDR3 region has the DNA TGTGCCAGCTCACCGGTTCAGGGCTACGAGCAGTACTTC. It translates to CASSPVQGYEQYF.

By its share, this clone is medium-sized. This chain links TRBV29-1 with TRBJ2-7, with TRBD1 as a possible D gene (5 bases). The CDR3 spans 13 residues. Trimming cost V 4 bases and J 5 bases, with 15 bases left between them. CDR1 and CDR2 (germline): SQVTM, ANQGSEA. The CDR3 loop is CSVAGLKQDEQYF. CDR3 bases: TGCAGCGTTGCTGGGCTAAAACAGGACGAGCAGTACTTC.

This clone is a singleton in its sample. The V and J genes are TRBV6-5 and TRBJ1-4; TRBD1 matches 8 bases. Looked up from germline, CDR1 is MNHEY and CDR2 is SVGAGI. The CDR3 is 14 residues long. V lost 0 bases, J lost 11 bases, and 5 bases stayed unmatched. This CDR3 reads CASSYSQGAGKLFF. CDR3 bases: TGTGCCAGCAGTTACTCTCAGGGGGCGGGTAAACTGTTTTTT.

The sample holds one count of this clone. The CDR3 spells CASSSAGPGANVLTF. The CDR3 DNA is TGTGCCAGCAGTTCAGCGGGGCCTGGGGCCAACGTCCTGACTTTC. The chain carries TRBV6-6 and TRBJ2-6; TRBD2 agrees at 7 bases. CDR1 MNHNY and CDR2 SVGAGI come from the germline V gene (reference sequence). Trimming at V came to 4 bases and at J to 2 bases, leaving 2 bases not matched to a gene. There are 15 residues in the CDR3.

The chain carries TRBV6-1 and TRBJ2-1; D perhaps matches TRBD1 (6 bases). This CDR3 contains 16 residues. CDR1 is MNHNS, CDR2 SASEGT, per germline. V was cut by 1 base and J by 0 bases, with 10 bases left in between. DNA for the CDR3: TGTGCCAGCAGTGAAGTGGACAGCAGCTCCTACAATGAGCAGTTCTTC. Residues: CASSEVDSSSYNEQFF.

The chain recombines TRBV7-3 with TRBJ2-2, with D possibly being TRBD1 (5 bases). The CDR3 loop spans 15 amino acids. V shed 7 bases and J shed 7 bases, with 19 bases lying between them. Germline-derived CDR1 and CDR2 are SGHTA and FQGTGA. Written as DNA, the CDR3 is TGTGCCAGCACCCCCGATGGCAGGGCTAGCGGGGAGCTGTTTTTT. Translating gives CASTPDGRASGELFF.

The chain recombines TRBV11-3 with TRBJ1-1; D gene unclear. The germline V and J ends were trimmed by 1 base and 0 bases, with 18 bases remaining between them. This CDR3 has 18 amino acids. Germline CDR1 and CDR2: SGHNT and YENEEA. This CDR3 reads CASSLGAGLAVLNTEAFF. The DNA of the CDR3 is TGTGCCAGCAGCTTAGGTGCGGGTCTGGCTGTATTGAACACTGAAGCTTTCTTT.

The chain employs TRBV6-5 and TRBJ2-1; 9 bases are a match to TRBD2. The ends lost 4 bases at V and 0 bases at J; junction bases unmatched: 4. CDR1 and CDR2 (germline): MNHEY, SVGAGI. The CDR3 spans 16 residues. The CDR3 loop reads CASSSRSGGSYNEQFF. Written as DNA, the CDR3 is TGTGCCAGCAGTTCCCGTAGCGGGGGCTCCTACAATGAGCAGTTCTTC.

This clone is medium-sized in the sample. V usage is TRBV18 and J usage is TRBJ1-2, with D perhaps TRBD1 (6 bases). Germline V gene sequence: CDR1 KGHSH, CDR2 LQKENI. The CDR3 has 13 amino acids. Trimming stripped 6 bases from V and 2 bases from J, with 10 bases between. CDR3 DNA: TGTGCCAGCTCGGACAGACTCAACTATGGCTACACCTTC. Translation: CASSDRLNYGYTF.

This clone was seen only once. The CDR3 loop is CAISQGHSYEQYF. Written as DNA, the CDR3 is TGTGCCATCTCTCAGGGGCACTCCTACGAGCAGTACTTC. This rearrangement joins TRBV10-3 to TRBJ2-7; tentative D call: TRBD1 (6 bases). Looked up from germline, CDR1 is ENHRY and CDR2 is SYGVKD. With 8 bases removed from V and 0 bases from J, the gap between germline ends came to 11 bases. The CDR3 contains 13 residues.

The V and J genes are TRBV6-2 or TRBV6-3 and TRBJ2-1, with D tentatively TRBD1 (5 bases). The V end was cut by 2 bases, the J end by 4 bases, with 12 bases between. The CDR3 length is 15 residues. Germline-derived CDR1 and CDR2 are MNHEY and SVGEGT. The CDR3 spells CASSYEAGLYNEQFF. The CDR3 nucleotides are TGTGCCAGCAGTTACGAGGCAGGGCTATACAATGAGCAGTTCTTC.